The present entry profiles one T cell receptor beta chain with its context. What it recognizes is unknown. Germline values: CDR1 SGHRS, CDR2 YFSETQ. V lost 1 base and J 5 bases, leaving 9 bases between the germline ends. This CDR3 is 14 amino acids long. TCRdb reprocessed the RT-PCR reads with MiXCR, giving one entry per CDR3 protein. The sample consists of about 520,000 distinct CDR3 sequences, around 9.9% of them appearing once. This entry comes from a study of response to subunit inactivated influenza vaccine. Whole-study results and caveats: It was the authors' suggestion that each seasonal influenza vaccination recruits few new T cells.

Source: PBMCs from blood, taken about 6 weeks after vaccination. The receptor was isolated from a man over 45 who received an inactivated influenza vaccine. This chain joins TRBV5-1 and TRBJ1-4; TRBD1 is a possible D gene (5 bases). CDR3 sequence reads: CASSLMSGNEKLFF. CDR3 in DNA: TGCGCCAGCAGCTTGATGTCAGGGAATGAAAAACTGTTTTTT.